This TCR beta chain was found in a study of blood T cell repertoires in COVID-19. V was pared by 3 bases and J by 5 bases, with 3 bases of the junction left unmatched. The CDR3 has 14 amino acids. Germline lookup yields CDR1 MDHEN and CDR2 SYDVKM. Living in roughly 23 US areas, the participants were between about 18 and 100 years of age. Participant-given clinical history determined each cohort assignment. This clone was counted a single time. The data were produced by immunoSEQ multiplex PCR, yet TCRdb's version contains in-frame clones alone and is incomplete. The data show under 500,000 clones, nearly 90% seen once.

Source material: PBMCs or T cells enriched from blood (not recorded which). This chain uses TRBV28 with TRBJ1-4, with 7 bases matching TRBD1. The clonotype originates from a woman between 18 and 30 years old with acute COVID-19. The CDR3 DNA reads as TGTGCCAGCAGTTTTGACAGGGCGAATGAAAAACTGTTTTTT. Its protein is CASSFDRANEKLFF.